The TCR beta chain under discussion was sequenced for a study of blood T cells in healthy people across ages. Trimming took off 1 base at V and 4 bases at J, with 12 bases between the two ends. CDR1 and CDR2 from the germline V gene are SGHAT and FQNNGV. CDR3 length: 15 amino acids. With a J-beta primer mix and a sample-barcoded 5' primer, a second PCR ran about 7 to 12 cycles. TCRdb independently ran MiXCR on the 5' RACE reads; one entry per CDR3 protein. Among approximately 730,000 distinct CDR3 sequences listed, roughly 41% were seen once. Healthy Russian Caucasian donors spanned ages roughly 6 to 100 years.

This TCR was sampled from an older woman in good health. The chain couples TRBV11-2 to TRBJ2-3; D remains unclear. What was sequenced was blood. The CDR3 nucleotides are TGTGCCAGCAGCTTAGCGATGCCCCGGGCAGATACGCAGTATTTT. Amino acids: CASSLAMPRADTQYF.